A selection of T cell receptor beta chains follows, all from one sample in a study of CD8+CD57+ T cells in acquired aplastic anemia. MiXCR, run by TCRdb on the reads, gives a single entry per CDR3 protein. Seen here are approximately 220,000 distinct CDR3 sequences, less than 60% observed once, and the top ten hold 20%. Sequencing input: sorted CD4+, CD8+, or CD8+CD57+ T cells (not recorded which) from PBMCs. The source of these receptors is a human donor with aplastic anemia. Both conserved end residues are part of each CDR3. The D gene is left open where the match is weak. Some rows mark clone size as missing; the rest say once, few, many or name a class of expanded clone.

CDR3aa	CDR3nt	d_gene	abundance	j_gene	v_gene
CASTFTPYEQYF	TGTGCCAGCACCTTTACCCCCTACGAGCAGTACTTC	NA	once	TRBJ2-7	TRBV12-3/TRBV12-4
CASTTGEGYEQYF	TGTGCCAGCACGACAGGGGAGGGCTACGAGCAGTACTTC	NA	many	TRBJ2-7	TRBV28
CSARRDPGSYTF	TGCAGTGCTAGAAGGGATCCCGGGAGCTACACCTTC	NA	NA	TRBJ1-2	TRBV20-1
CASSVVASGELFF	TGTGCCAGCAGCGTAGTTGCTAGCGGGGAGCTGTTTTTT	NA	NA	TRBJ2-2	TRBV9
CASSAGRSYGYTF	TGTGCCAGCAGTGCGGGACGGAGCTATGGCTACACCTTC	NA	NA	TRBJ1-2	TRBV9
CASAPAATYEQYF	TGCGCCAGCGCCCCCGCGGCCACCTACGAGCAGTACTTC	NA	NA	TRBJ2-7	TRBV5-1
CASSLGQGSGYF	TGTGCCAGCAGTTTGGGACAGGGGTCGGGATACTTC	TRBD1	NA	TRBJ2-7	TRBV28
CASSQYGTASLRAVLRAGPQHF	NA	NA	NA	TRBJ1-5	TRBV5-1
CASSGGAGQHTDTQYF	TGTGCCAGCAGCGGAGGGGCGGGACAACACACAGATACGCAGTATTTT	NA	once	TRBJ2-3	TRBV19
CASSFASTVNTEAFF	TGTGCCAGCAGCTTCGCCTCGACCGTGAACACTGAAGCTTTCTTT	NA	many	TRBJ1-1	TRBV7-8
CASSGRGSYEQYF	TGTGCCAGCAGCGGCAGGGGTTCCTACGAGCAGTACTTC	NA	NA	TRBJ2-7	TRBV7-9
CASSQDRDQPQHF	TGTGCCAGCAGCCAAGACAGGGATCAGCCCCAGCATTTT	NA	many	TRBJ1-5	TRBV14
CASSAISGGSYEQYF	TGTGCCAGCAGCGCAATTAGCGGGGGATCCTACGAGCAGTACTTC	TRBD2	NA	TRBJ2-7	TRBV5-6
CASSQQGGHHYEQYF	TGTGCCAGTAGTCAACAGGGGGGACACCACTACGAGCAGTACTTC	TRBD1	once	TRBJ2-7	TRBV19
CSARGDSHYYGYTF	TGCAGTGCTAGAGGGGACAGCCACTACTATGGCTACACCTTC	TRBD1	many	TRBJ1-2	TRBV20-1
CASGGQGPNYGYTF	TGTGCCAGCGGTGGACAGGGGCCGAACTATGGCTACACCTTC	TRBD1	NA	TRBJ1-2	TRBV5-1
CASKGSNQPQHF	TGTGCCAGCAAGGGAAGCAATCAGCCCCAGCATTTT	NA	NA	TRBJ1-5	TRBV19
CSASSPRQGYEQYF	TGCAGTGCCAGCAGTCCACGACAGGGCTACGAGCAGTACTTC	TRBD1	NA	TRBJ2-7	TRBV20-1
CANSGNRAALYEQYF	TGTGCCAACAGCGGTAACAGGGCGGCCCTGTACGAGCAGTACTTC	NA	NA	TRBJ2-7	TRBV7-2
CASSIYWTNTGELFF	TGTGCCAGTAGTATTTACTGGACGAACACCGGGGAGCTGTTTTTT	NA	many	TRBJ2-2	TRBV19
CASSLDQAGGYTF	TGTGCCAGCAGCTTGGATCAGGCGGGAGGCTACACCTTC	NA	NA	TRBJ1-2	TRBV5-6